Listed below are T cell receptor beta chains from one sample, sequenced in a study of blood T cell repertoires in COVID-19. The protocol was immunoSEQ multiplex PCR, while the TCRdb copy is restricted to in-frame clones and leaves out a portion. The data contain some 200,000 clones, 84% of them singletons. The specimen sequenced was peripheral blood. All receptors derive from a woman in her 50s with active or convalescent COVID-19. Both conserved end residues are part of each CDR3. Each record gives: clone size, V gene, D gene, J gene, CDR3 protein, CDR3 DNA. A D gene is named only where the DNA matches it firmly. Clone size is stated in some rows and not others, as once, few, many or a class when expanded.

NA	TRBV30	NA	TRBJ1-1	CAWSRDIAYTEAFF	TGTGCCTGGAGTCGGGACATCGCATACACTGAAGCTTTCTTT
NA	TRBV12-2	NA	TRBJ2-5	CASRLPLGGLAYWEETQYF	TGTGCAAGTCGCCTCCCACTCGGGGGACTAGCGTATTGGGAAGAGACCCAGTACTTC
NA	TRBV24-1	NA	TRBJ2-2	CATSDLGGCGELFF	TGTGCCACCAGTGATTTGGGAGGGTGCGGGGAGCTGTTTTTT
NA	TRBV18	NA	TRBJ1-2	CASSPLGEGYTF	TGTGCCAGCTCACCACTCGGGGAAGGCTACACCTTC
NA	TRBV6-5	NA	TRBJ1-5	CASSLQGLSRQPQHF	TGTGCCAGCAGCCTACAGGGTCTAAGTCGCCAGCCCCAGCATTTT
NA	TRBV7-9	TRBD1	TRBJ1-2	CASGTDYGYTF	TGTGCAAGTGGGACAGACTATGGCTACACCTTC
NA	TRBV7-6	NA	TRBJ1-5	CASSLRPQGRGSYSNQPQHF	TGTGCCAGCAGCTTACGCCCCCAGGGGCGAGGTTCTTATAGCAATCAGCCCCAGCATTTT
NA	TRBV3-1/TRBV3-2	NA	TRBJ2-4	CASSQSLGVQYF	TGTGCCAGCAGCCAGTCACTGGGCGTTCAGTACTTC
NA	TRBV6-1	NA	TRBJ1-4	CASSEVTGGEKLFF	TGTGCCAGCAGTGAAGTTACAGGCGGTGAAAAACTGTTTTTT
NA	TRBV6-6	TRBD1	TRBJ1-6	CASSYQTGSNSPLHF	TGTGCCAGCAGTTACCAGACAGGGTCCAATTCACCCCTCCACTTT
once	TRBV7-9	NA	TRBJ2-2	CASSLAKGAGELFF	TGTGCCAGCAGCTTAGCGAAAGGGGCCGGGGAGCTGTTTTTT
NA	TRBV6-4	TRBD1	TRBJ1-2	CASSLDRGNYGYTF	TGTGCCAGCAGTCTGGACAGGGGGAACTATGGCTACACCTTC
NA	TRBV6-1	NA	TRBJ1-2	CASSDGGYGYTF	TGTGCCAGCAGTGACGGAGGCTATGGCTACACCTTC
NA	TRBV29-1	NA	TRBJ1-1	CSVQLNTEAFF	TGCAGCGTTCAATTGAACACTGAAGCTTTCTTT
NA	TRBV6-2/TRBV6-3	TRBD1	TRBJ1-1	CASSPRTGNTEAFF	TGTGCCAGCAGTCCACGGACAGGGAACACTGAAGCTTTCTTT
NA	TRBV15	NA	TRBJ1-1	CATSRDLTGIPFF	TGTGCCACCAGCAGAGATCTCACGGGTATACCTTTCTTT
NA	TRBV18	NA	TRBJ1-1	CASSPTRSDTEAFF	TGTGCCAGCTCACCAACGCGGTCGGACACTGAAGCTTTCTTT
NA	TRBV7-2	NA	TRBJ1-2	CASSPQGGTNYGYTF	TGTGCCAGCAGCCCCCAGGGCGGAACTAACTATGGCTACACCTTC
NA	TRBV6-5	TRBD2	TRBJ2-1	CASSYTSGGVNEQFF	TGTGCCAGCAGTTACACTAGCGGGGGGGTCAATGAGCAGTTCTTC
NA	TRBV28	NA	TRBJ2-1	CASSRPEAAYNEQFF	TGTGCCAGCAGCCGCCCCGAGGCCGCGTACAATGAGCAGTTCTTC
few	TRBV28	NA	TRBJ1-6	CASSLDENSPLHF	TGTGCCAGCAGTTTAGATGAGAATTCACCCCTCCACTTT
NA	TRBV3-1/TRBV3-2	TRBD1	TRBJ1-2	CASSQDWGTGGIRGYTF	TGTGCCAGCAGCCAAGATTGGGGGACAGGGGGCATCCGGGGCTACACCTTC
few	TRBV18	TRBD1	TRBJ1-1	CASSYGQEGTEAFF	TGTGCCAGCTCATACGGACAGGAGGGAACTGAAGCTTTCTTT
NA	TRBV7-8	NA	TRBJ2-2	CASSFGRTGELFF	TGTGCCAGCAGCTTTGGGAGAACCGGGGAGCTGTTTTTT
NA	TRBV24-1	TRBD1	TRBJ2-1	CATSDSGQGISYNEQFF	TGTGCCACCAGTGATTCCGGACAGGGTATATCCTACAATGAGCAGTTCTTC
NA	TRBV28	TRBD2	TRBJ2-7	CASSLLSGSSYEQYF	TGTGCCAGCAGTTTATTGAGCGGGAGTTCCTACGAGCAGTACTTC
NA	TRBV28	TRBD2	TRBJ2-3	CASSLSGAQDTQYF	TGTGCCAGCAGTCTTAGCGGGGCCCAAGATACGCAGTATTTT
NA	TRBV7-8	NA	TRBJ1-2	CASSRVGAGNYGYTF	TGTGCCAGCAGCCGAGTTGGTGCGGGAAACTATGGCTACACCTTC
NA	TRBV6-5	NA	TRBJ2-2	CASTRLAGELFF	TGTGCCAGCACTAGACTAGCCGGGGAGCTGTTTTTT
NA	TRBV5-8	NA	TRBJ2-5	CASSLFGGETQYF	TGTGCCAGCAGTTTGTTCGGTGGAGAGACCCAGTACTTC
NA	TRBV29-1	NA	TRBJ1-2	CSVGVGGLGNGYTF	TGCAGCGTTGGAGTTGGGGGACTGGGGAATGGCTACACCTTC
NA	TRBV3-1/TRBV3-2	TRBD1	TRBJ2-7	CASSRRGTGGREQYF	TGTGCCAGCAGTCGAAGAGGGACAGGTGGAAGGGAGCAGTACTTC
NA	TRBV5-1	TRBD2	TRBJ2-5	CASSFVPALAGGTLRETQYF	TGCGCCAGCAGCTTTGTACCCGCGCTAGCGGGGGGTACCCTCCGGGAGACCCAGTACTTC
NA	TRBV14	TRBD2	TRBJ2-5	CASSSLAGGPGRFAETQYF	TGTGCCAGCAGCTCACTAGCGGGAGGGCCAGGAAGGTTTGCAGAGACCCAGTACTTC
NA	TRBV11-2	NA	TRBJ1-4	CASSRVGQENEKLFF	TGTGCCAGCAGCCGGGTGGGACAAGAAAATGAAAAACTGTTTTTT
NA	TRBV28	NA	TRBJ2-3	CASSVGGVAQYF	TGTGCCAGCAGTGTGGGGGGAGTGGCGCAGTATTTT
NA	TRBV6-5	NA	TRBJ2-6	CASSFGGANVLTF	TGTGCCAGCAGTTTTGGCGGGGCCAACGTCCTGACTTTC